One sample yielded the 14 T cell receptor beta chains listed below, sequenced in a study of CD8+CD57+ T cells in acquired aplastic anemia. Those patients picked for sequencing had displayed CD8+CD57+ cell expansion on flow cytometry. Template material for TCR beta VDJ and CDR3 profiling consisted of genomic DNA. Via MiXCR, TCRdb re-called the reads, giving one row per CDR3 protein. The data contain 100,000 to 150,000 distinct CDR3 sequences, about two fifths of them singletons. Source material: sorted CD4+, CD8+, or CD8+CD57+ T cells (not recorded which) from PBMCs. The receptor set was obtained from a human donor with aplastic anemia.

In this sample, this clonotype turned up many times. The genes are TRBV7-6 and TRBJ2-3; D call uncertain. Germline CDR1 reads SGHVS; CDR2 reads FNYEAQ. This CDR3 has 12 amino acids. V shed 3 bases and J shed 5 bases, with 6 bases lying between them. The CDR3 loop is CASSFVGDTQYF. Written as DNA, the CDR3 is TGTGCCAGCAGCTTCGTGGGAGATACGCAGTATTTT.

This clonotype showed up many times. V and J are TRBV3-1 and TRBJ2-7; D remains unclear. The CDR3 length is 13 residues. The V gene's germline CDR1 is LGHDT and CDR2 YNNKEL (reference sequence). V was pared by 4 bases and J by 2 bases, with 9 bases between. The CDR3 region is CASSLGPAYEQYV. The CDR3 DNA reads TGTGCCAGCAGCCTCGGGCCCGCCTACGAGCAGTACGTC.

At least ten counts were recorded for this clonotype. This chain joins TRBV5-1 and TRBJ1-3; a weak D match, TRBD1 (5 bases). The germline V gene encodes CDR1 SGHRS and CDR2 YFSETQ. Trimming shortened V by 4 bases and J by 8 bases, and 16 bases separated the two germline ends. The CDR3 loop spans 14 amino acids. The CDR3, as DNA: TGCGCCAGCAGCGTTACTCCAGGGAGGGACACCATATATTTT. Encoded protein: CASSVTPGRDTIYF.

In its sample, this clonotype was seen many times. The J gene is TRBJ1-1, the V gene TRBV19; D might be TRBD1 (5 bases). V was trimmed by 4 bases and J by 0 bases, leaving 12 bases between them. CDR1 and CDR2 (germline): LNHDA, SQIVND (reference sequence). The CDR3 is made up of 15 amino acids. The CDR3 reads CASSNSGGVNTEAFF. The CDR3 bases are TGTGCCAGTAGTAACTCCGGGGGAGTGAACACTGAAGCTTTCTTT.

On this clonotype: The junction and the germline gene differ at one end; a read error may be behind it. This chain connects TRBV19 to TRBJ1-4; the match to TRBD1 covers 7 bases. The CDR3 loop spans 14 amino acids. Germline values: CDR1 LNHDA, CDR2 SQIVND (reference sequence). CDR3 bases: TGTGCCAGTGGTGCCGCAGGGGGACATGAAGAACTGTTTTTT. It encodes CASGAAGGHEELFF.

About this clonotype itself: Mismatch with germline at one junction end may stem from a read error. The V call is TRBV19, the J call TRBJ1-1; possibly TRBD1 for D (6 bases). Germline CDR1 reads LNHDA; CDR2 reads SQIVND (reference sequence). This CDR3 comprises 14 residues. CDR3 bases: TGTGTCAGTACCCACAGGGAATCGAACACTGAAGCTTTCTTC. Protein product: CVSTHRESNTEAFF.

This clonotype was picked up many times. The chain carries TRBV9 and TRBJ1-2; D may be TRBD1 (5 bases). The germline V and J ends were trimmed by 0 bases and 4 bases, with 10 bases remaining between them. The germline V gene has CDR1 SGDLS and CDR2 YYNGEE. The CDR3 totals 14 residues. The CDR3 region has the DNA TGTGCCAGCAGCGTAGAGGCAGGGAGCTATGGCTACACCTTC. This gives the protein CASSVEAGSYGYTF.

The chain employs TRBV11-2 and TRBJ1-4; possibly TRBD1 for D (5 bases). CDR1 and CDR2 from the germline V gene are SGHAT and FQNNGV. This CDR3 spans 14 amino acids. V dropped 6 bases and J dropped 6 bases, with 14 bases sitting between them. The CDR3 reads CASRTLRGDEKLFF. DNA for the CDR3: TGTGCCAGCAGGACATTAAGGGGCGATGAAAAACTGTTTTTT.

The chain links TRBV29-1 to TRBJ1-1; D unresolved. Per germline, CDR1 SQVTM and CDR2 ANQGSEA. V was shortened by 7 bases and J by 4 bases, with 13 bases between the two germline ends. The CDR3 is made up of 12 amino acids. The CDR3 here is CSGLEVLTEAFF. As DNA, the CDR3 is TGCAGCGGCCTCGAGGTTCTCACTGAAGCTTTCTTT. The full variable domain, its missing parts supplied by reference TRBV29-1 and TRBJ1-1, is SAVISQKPSRDICQRGTSLTIQCQVDSQVTMMFWYRQQPGQSLTLIATANQGSEATYESGFVIDKFPISRPNLTFSTLTVSNMSPEDSSIYLCSGLEVLTEAFFGQGTRLTVV.

This chain links TRBV6-1 with TRBJ2-3, with 9 bases lining up with TRBD1. CDR1 is MNHNS and CDR2 is SASEGT in the germline V gene. After removal of 4 bases from V and 2 bases from J, the junction contained 7 bases not matched to a gene. The CDR3 length is 16 residues. In DNA form, the CDR3 reads TGTGCCAGCAGTGTTGCGGGACAGGGTATCACAGATACGCAGTATTTT. Translated: CASSVAGQGITDTQYF.

V gene TRBV12-5 combines with J gene TRBJ1-1; 8 bases are a match to TRBD1. The CDR3 sequence is 19 residues long. The V gene end was trimmed by 0 bases and the J gene end by 0 bases; junction bases not matched to a gene: 12. Per germline, CDR1 LGHNT and CDR2 FRNRAP. Here the CDR3 DNA reads TGTGCTAGTGGTTTGGTACTTAAACAGGGGGGATTAATGAACACTGAAGCTTTCTTT. This translates into CASGLVLKQGGLMNTEAFF.

This clonotype came up a few times. This may be a read error, as it is one base from a much larger clone. The CDR3 sequence: CASTVDSSYERYF. The CDR3 DNA sequence: TGTGCCAGCACCGTGGACAGCTCCTACGAGCGGTACTTC. V is TRBV12-3 or TRBV12-4 and J is TRBJ2-7; D may be TRBD1 (6 bases). The CDR3 consists of 13 residues.

Ten or more counts support this clonotype. The chain recombines TRBV5-6 with TRBJ2-7, with D possibly TRBD2 on 6 matching bases. CDR3 size: 13 residues. Germline CDR1 is SGHDT and CDR2 is YYEEEE. Trimming pared 4 bases from V and 5 bases from J, leaving 13 bases between. CDR3 amino acids: CASSRKGLHEQYF. The CDR3, as DNA: TGTGCCAGCAGCCGGAAGGGACTCCACGAGCAGTACTTC.

This clonotype has a count of ten or more. The chain uses TRBV6-2 or TRBV6-3 and TRBJ1-6; D ambiguous. The CDR3 covers 14 residues. Germline V gives CDR1 MNHEY, CDR2 SVGEGT. Deletions cut 6 bases from V and 3 bases from J, with 9 bases between. The CDR3 DNA sequence: TGTGCCAGCAGCTTGAATAGCTATAATTCACCCCTCCACTTT. Translating it yields CASSLNSYNSPLHF.